These T cell receptor beta chains were read from a single sample in a study of T-cell memory formation after mild COVID-19. From the 5' RACE reads, TCRdb called clonotypes with MiXCR, one entry per CDR3 protein. The sample carries some 340,000 distinct CDR3 sequences, roughly 13% recorded once. The specimen was PBMCs or a T cell subset sorted from them (not recorded which). All receptors derive from a man between 18 and 29 years old who had mild COVID-19 (a few samples of this study predate the infection). Cell type and time point are not known. CDR3s include the opening cysteine and the closing phenylalanine or tryptophan. D genes are given only for firm matches. The size field is filled for only some rows; it gives once, few, many or a size class.

V gene	clone size	D gene	J gene	CDR3 DNA	CDR3 protein
TRBV5-1	NA	NA	TRBJ1-2	TGCGCCAGCGGGGACTTAGGCTATGGCTACACCTTC	CASGDLGYGYTF
TRBV12-3/TRBV12-4	few	NA	TRBJ1-5	TGTGCCAGCAGTTTAGATCTAAGTCAGCCCCAGCATTTT	CASSLDLSQPQHF
TRBV4-3	NA	NA	TRBJ2-1	TGCGCCAGCAGCCCTAGGCCAGCCGCTTACAATGAGCAGTTCTTC	CASSPRPAAYNEQFF
TRBV12-3/TRBV12-4	NA	TRBD2	TRBJ2-1	TGTGCCAGCAGTTTATCCGGACTAGGTAGTGAGCAGTTCTTC	CASSLSGLGSEQFF
TRBV5-6	NA	NA	TRBJ1-1	TGTGCCAGCACCAGAAATGGCTTTGGACTGGGGGAGAACACTGAAGCTTTCTTT	CASTRNGFGLGENTEAFF
TRBV7-9	NA	NA	TRBJ2-3	TGTGCCAGCACGGTGATTCAGGGTAGCACAGATACGCAGTATTTT	CASTVIQGSTDTQYF
TRBV18	few	TRBD2	TRBJ2-1	TGTGCCAGCTCACCACCCGCTAGCGGCAATGAGCAGTTCTTC	CASSPPASGNEQFF
TRBV27	few	NA	TRBJ2-1	TGTGCCAGCAGTTTCCGGTACAATGAGCAGTTCTTC	CASSFRYNEQFF
TRBV9	NA	NA	TRBJ1-1	TGTGCCAGCAGCACCGCCGGACAGAACACTGAAGCTTTCTTT	CASSTAGQNTEAFF
TRBV6-2/TRBV6-3	many	NA	TRBJ1-1	TGTGCCAGCAGTTACACAGTCAACACTGAAGCTTTCTTT	CASSYTVNTEAFF
TRBV7-7	few	NA	TRBJ2-5	TGTGCCAGCAGCTTAGGGACGACGGGGGGCATAGAGACCCAGTACTTC	CASSLGTTGGIETQYF
TRBV15	few	NA	TRBJ2-3	TGTGCCACCAGCACCGGCGGAACCGCCACAGATACGCAGTATTTT	CATSTGGTATDTQYF
TRBV5-6	NA	TRBD1	TRBJ1-6	TGTGCCAGCACCCAACGGACAGGGGCGATGCATTCACCCCTCCACTTT	CASTQRTGAMHSPLHF
TRBV7-9	few	NA	TRBJ2-1	TGTGCCAGCAGCCCGGGGGTCTTTGGGGGTTTAGTCTCCTACAATGAGCAGTTCTTC	CASSPGVFGGLVSYNEQFF
TRBV4-3	NA	TRBD1	TRBJ2-5	TGCGCCAGCAGCGCCTCGGCACAGGGGGAGACCCAGTACTTC	CASSASAQGETQYF
TRBV6-6	few	NA	TRBJ2-5	TGTGCCAGCAGTTATAGTTCCAGGCAAGAGACCCAGTACTTC	CASSYSSRQETQYF
TRBV7-2	NA	TRBD2	TRBJ2-3	TGTGCCAGCAGCTTATTTCAGCGGGGGGACTTAGATACGCAGTATTTT	CASSLFQRGDLDTQYF
TRBV13	few	NA	TRBJ1-4	TGTGCCAGCAGCTGGGCGTTGGGGGCCGGGGAAAAACTGTTTTTT	CASSWALGAGEKLFF
TRBV9	many	NA	TRBJ2-7	TGTGCCAGCAGCGGCCTCCTTTACGAGCAGTACTTC	CASSGLLYEQYF
TRBV20-1	NA	NA	TRBJ2-3	TGCAGTGCTCCGGCGGATTACATAGGGGATACGCAGTATTTT	CSAPADYIGDTQYF
TRBV4-3	few	TRBD1	TRBJ1-2	TGCGCCAGCAGCCCTCTACAGGGGGCAGACTATGGCTACACCTTC	CASSPLQGADYGYTF
TRBV20-1	NA	TRBD2	TRBJ2-5	TGCAGTGCTAGGCGGCGGGGGGGCCTGGAGACCCAGTACTTC	CSARRRGGLETQYF
TRBV6-2/TRBV6-3	many	TRBD2	TRBJ2-1	TGTGCCAGCAGTTACAGGGAGGGTGAGCAGTTCTTC	CASSYREGEQFF
TRBV6-1	few	NA	TRBJ2-3	TGTGCCAGCAGTGAAGCGTATTCCACAGATACGCAGTATTTT	CASSEAYSTDTQYF
TRBV7-6	few	TRBD1	TRBJ1-6	TGTGCCAGCAGCTCTCGACAGGGAGGTTCACCCCTCCACTTT	CASSSRQGGSPLHF
TRBV7-2	NA	TRBD2	TRBJ2-3	TGTGCCAGCAGCTTGCGGTTGGCAGCGGGGGATACGCAGTATTTT	CASSLRLAAGDTQYF
TRBV30	NA	NA	TRBJ1-2	TGTGCCTGGAGTAGCGGGGTTCGGGTCTATGGCTACACCTTC	CAWSSGVRVYGYTF
TRBV18	few	NA	TRBJ1-2	TGTGCCAGCTCACCACAGGGGATAGGCGGCTACACCTTC	CASSPQGIGGYTF
TRBV6-5	NA	NA	TRBJ1-6	TGTGCCAGCTCTTACCGACCGAAGGTGGGAAATTCACCCCTCCACTTT	CASSYRPKVGNSPLHF
TRBV5-3	NA	TRBD2	TRBJ2-5	TGTGCCAGAAGCTTGCGTGAGGGACTAGCGGATACCCAAGAGACCCAGTACTTC	CARSLREGLADTQETQYF
TRBV9	NA	NA	TRBJ1-5	TGTGCCAGCAGCGTGTCACAGGGAAGCAATCAGCCCCAGCATTTT	CASSVSQGSNQPQHF
TRBV5-1	once	TRBD1	TRBJ1-2	TGCGCCAGCAGCACAGGGGTGAATGGGGGGCTTGGCTACACCTTC	CASSTGVNGGLGYTF
TRBV6-5	few	TRBD2	TRBJ2-1	TGTGCCAGCAGTTACTCCGGGGCTAGCGGGTACAATGAGCAGTTCTTC	CASSYSGASGYNEQFF
TRBV11-1	NA	NA	TRBJ2-5	TGTGCCACGAGGGGGGACCAAGAGACCCAGTACTTC	CATRGDQETQYF
TRBV4-3	few	TRBD2	TRBJ2-3	TGCGCCAGCAGCCAAGTTTGGGAGCGGGGGGCCGATACAGATACGCAGTATTTT	CASSQVWERGADTDTQYF
TRBV30	NA	NA	TRBJ2-3	TGTGCCTGGACCCGCACACTAGGCACGCAGTATTTT	CAWTRTLGTQYF
TRBV7-7	NA	TRBD1	TRBJ2-1	TGTGCCAGCAGCTTGGCGAACAGGGGTGCTGAGCAGTTCTTC	CASSLANRGAEQFF
TRBV20-1	NA	TRBD2	TRBJ2-1	TGCAGTGCTAGAGACCCTAGCGGGGTCACCCCCGATGAGCAGTTCTTC	CSARDPSGVTPDEQFF
TRBV7-9	NA	TRBD1	TRBJ1-5	TGTGCCAGCAGCTCAGCCCAGGGGGGGCAGCCCCAGCATTTT	CASSSAQGGQPQHF
TRBV12-3/TRBV12-4	few	NA	TRBJ1-2	TGTGCCAGCACTACACGGGAGGGGGGGGCCTATGGCTACACCTTC	CASTTREGGAYGYTF
TRBV18	few	NA	TRBJ2-7	TGTGCCAGCTCACCGCGGAGAGTAATCGACGAGCAGTACTTC	CASSPRRVIDEQYF
TRBV7-9	NA	NA	TRBJ2-6	TGTGCCAGCAGCCCGGCGGCCAACGTCCTGACTTTC	CASSPAANVLTF
TRBV4-3	many	TRBD2	TRBJ2-3	TGCGCCAGCAGCCAAGAAAGAAATCTAGCGGGGGGTTATACGCAGTATTTT	CASSQERNLAGGYTQYF
TRBV7-3	few	TRBD2	TRBJ2-1	TGTGCCAGCAGCAGTCTCGCGGGGGGACACAATGAGCAGTTCTTC	CASSSLAGGHNEQFF
TRBV2	NA	TRBD2	TRBJ2-3	TGTGCCAGCGGTCTAAAAGCGGGGGGGCCGGCAGATACGCAGTATTTT	CASGLKAGGPADTQYF
TRBV12-3/TRBV12-4	many	NA	TRBJ1-5	TGTGCCAGCAGTTTGAGGGGTAGCAATCAGCCCCAGCATTTT	CASSLRGSNQPQHF
TRBV12-3/TRBV12-4	NA	NA	TRBJ2-2	TGTGCCAGCACCCTGGTGGGGGGCGACGGGGAGCTGTTTTTT	CASTLVGGDGELFF
TRBV7-9	few	NA	TRBJ1-2	TGTGCCAGCAGCCCGCTTGGGTCCTTGGGCTATGGCTACACCTTC	CASSPLGSLGYGYTF
TRBV6-5	NA	NA	TRBJ1-1	TGTGCCAGCAGTTACTCGAAGGTGGAGAACACTGAAGCTTTCTTT	CASSYSKVENTEAFF
TRBV24-1	few	TRBD2	TRBJ2-1	TGTGCCACCAGTGACCAAGAAGCGGGGGGGTTTCGAGAGCAGTTCTTC	CATSDQEAGGFREQFF
TRBV7-3	few	TRBD1	TRBJ2-2	TGTGCCAGCAGCGGATCAGGGGGCCTCACCGGGGAGCTGTTTTTT	CASSGSGGLTGELFF
TRBV20-1	few	TRBD1	TRBJ1-1	TGCAGTGCTAAACCGGGACAGGGGAGCCCTGAAGCTTTCTTT	CSAKPGQGSPEAFF